The 27 T cell receptor beta chains below were found in one sample sequenced in a study of T-cell reconstitution after alpha-beta-depleted transplantation in children. During its preparation, the TCRbeta library received unique molecular identifiers. TCRdb redid the calling of the PCR reads with MiXCR, one entry per CDR3 protein. This table has roughly 490,000 distinct CDR3 sequences, roughly 11% appearing once. This sample comprised PBMCs, mostly from graft donor cells, obtained 180 days after TCRalphabeta/CD19-depleted stem cell transplant. These receptors were taken from a female patient aged 2-15 years who had a stem cell transplant for aplastic anemia, so the T cells may come from the graft donor.

This clonotype has just a few counts. The chain is built from TRBV12-3 or TRBV12-4 and TRBJ2-1; the match to TRBD2 covers 13 bases. The CDR3 contains 15 residues. The J segment lost 8 bases and the V segment lost 5 bases, leaving 6 bases of the junction unmatched. CDR3 region: CASSLPGLAGHEQFF. The CDR3 DNA follows: TGTGCCAGCAGTCTACCGGGACTAGCGGGACATGAGCAGTTCTTC.

The chain uses TRBV4-3 and TRBJ2-3, with 8 bases matching TRBD2. V shed 0 bases, J shed 4 bases, and the junction held 9 bases outside the gene matches. This CDR3 has 17 residues. Germline-derived CDR1 and CDR2 are LGHNA and YSLEER. CDR3 in DNA: TGCGCCAGCAGCCAAGAAGGAGGGCGGGAGGAGTCAGATACGCAGTATTTT. It specifies CASSQEGGREESDTQYF.

The gene calls are TRBV20-1 and TRBJ1-1; D is ambiguous. Germline V gene lookup returns CDR1 DFQATT and CDR2 SNEGSKA (reference sequence). Trimming left V 3 bases short and J 2 bases short, with 13 bases between. The CDR3 loop spans 14 amino acids. DNA of the CDR3: TGCAGTGCTAGTGGCGGCAGACAAAACACTGAAGCTTTCTTT. Its protein product is CSASGGRQNTEAFF.

The chain combines TRBV3-1 with TRBJ2-5; no clear D. In germline, CDR1 is LGHDT, CDR2 YNNKEL (reference sequence). CDR3 length: 15 amino acids. Trimming cost V 0 bases and J 1 base, with 9 bases left between them. The CDR3 DNA reads as TGTGCCAGCAGCCAAGATCTTGGGATCCAAGAGACCCAGTACTTC. Amino acid sequence: CASSQDLGIQETQYF.

The gene calls are TRBV12-3 or TRBV12-4 and TRBJ2-2, with D perhaps TRBD1 (6 bases). V was trimmed by 2 bases and J by 4 bases, leaving 11 bases between them. The CDR3 extends over 15 amino acids. The CDR3 DNA sequence: TGTGCCAGCAGTTTACAGGGGACCCTCACCGGGGAGCTGTTTTTT. Protein: CASSLQGTLTGELFF.

The genes are TRBV5-5 and TRBJ2-7; possibly TRBD1 or TRBD2 for D (5 bases each). The CDR3 is 14 amino acids. CDR1 and CDR2 from the germline V gene are SGHKS and YYEKEE (reference sequence). V was trimmed by 5 bases and J by 3 bases, leaving 15 bases between them. The CDR3 loop reads CASRDPGRNYEQYF. CDR3 sequence (DNA): TGTGCCAGCAGGGACCCGGGACGGAACTACGAGCAGTACTTC.

The chain recombines TRBV20-1 with TRBJ1-2; D is uncertain. Germline loops: CDR1 DFQATT, CDR2 SNEGSKA (reference sequence). CDR3 length equals 14 residues. The germline V and J ends were trimmed by 0 bases and 2 bases, with 10 bases remaining between them. The CDR3 loop reads CSARDLSRNYGYTF. The CDR3 bases are TGCAGTGCTAGAGATTTGTCACGAAACTATGGCTACACCTTC.

There are many counts of this clonotype. The V gene is TRBV19, the J gene TRBJ1-2, with 7 bases that match TRBD1. Germline CDR1 and CDR2: LNHDA and SQIVND (reference sequence). This CDR3 is 16 amino acids long. Unmatched junction bases numbered 9, after V lost 3 bases and J lost 2 bases. CDR3 coding DNA: TGTGCCAGTAGTATTAAGCCGGGACAGCTAAACTATGGCTACACCTTC. Its translation is CASSIKPGQLNYGYTF.

This clonotype turned up a few times. The rearrangement joins TRBV19 to TRBJ1-1; no definite D call. Germline CDR1 reads LNHDA; CDR2 reads SQIVND (reference sequence). V was shortened by 6 bases and J by 4 bases, with 12 bases between the two germline ends. This CDR3 spans 13 amino acids. The DNA of the CDR3 is TGTGCCAGTAGCGCGCACGGTGGCACTGAAGCTTTCTTT. The encoded protein is CASSAHGGTEAFF.

This clonotype was seen a handful of times. The chain combines TRBV7-2 with TRBJ2-5; possible D gene TRBD2, 6 bases. V gave up 2 bases and J gave up 2 bases, with 15 bases separating them. Germline CDR1 and CDR2: SGHTA and FQGNSA. The CDR3 is 16 residues long. The CDR3 DNA sequence: TGTGCCAGCAGCTTATGGCGGGACTTACCTCAAGAGACCCAGTACTTC. Its protein product is CASSLWRDLPQETQYF.

The rearrangement uses TRBV27 and TRBJ1-2; D is possibly TRBD1 (5 bases). Germline V gene sequence: CDR1 MNHEY, CDR2 SMNVEV (reference sequence). The ends were cut back, 6 bases at V and 4 bases at J, with 18 bases in the middle. This CDR3 has 15 residues. CDR3 residues: CASRVNGIQGYGYTF. The CDR3 region has the DNA TGTGCCAGCAGGGTTAACGGCATCCAGGGCTATGGCTACACCTTC.

This clonotype has just a few counts. This chain links TRBV27 with TRBJ2-1; TRBD2 matches at 9 bases. The junction had 17 bases not matched to a gene; V was cut back by 3 bases and J by 8 bases. This CDR3 contains 18 residues. Germline CDR1 is MNHEY and CDR2 is SMNVEV (reference sequence). The CDR3 DNA reads as TGTGCCAGCAGTTTGGGGGCAGCGGGGGGTCTATTTCTCCATGAGCAGTTCTTC. It specifies CASSLGAAGGLFLHEQFF.

The chain joins TRBV7-2 to TRBJ2-4; D is possibly TRBD1 (6 bases). Germline values: CDR1 SGHTA, CDR2 FQGNSA. The V and J ends lost 5 bases and 0 bases respectively, with 14 bases between them. This CDR3 spans 16 amino acids. CDR3 sequence (DNA): TGTGCCAGCAGCCCACAGGGATGGCTAGCCAAAAACATTCAGTACTTC. Its protein is CASSPQGWLAKNIQYF.

The chain carries TRBV18 and TRBJ2-1, with D unresolved. The germline V gene has CDR1 KGHSH and CDR2 LQKENI. This CDR3 has 15 amino acids. Trimming took off 5 bases at V and 8 bases at J, with 19 bases between the two ends. The CDR3 reads CASSSMGPPGDEQFF. The CDR3 region has the DNA TGTGCCAGCTCATCGATGGGCCCACCAGGCGATGAGCAGTTCTTC.

J is TRBJ1-3 and V is TRBV28, with D maybe TRBD1 (6 bases). The CDR3 is 15 residues long. Between the trimmed V and J ends, which lost 10 bases and 0 bases, there was a span of 16 bases. Germline CDR1 is MDHEN and CDR2 is SYDVKM. The CDR3 here is CATARGADSGNTIYF. In DNA form, the CDR3 reads TGTGCCACCGCGAGGGGGGCGGACTCTGGAAACACCATATATTTT.

This clonotype was counted only a few times. V gene TRBV28 combines with J gene TRBJ2-6, with 8 bases matching TRBD1. Looked up from germline, CDR1 is MDHEN and CDR2 is SYDVKM. The CDR3 totals 17 residues. V shed 3 bases, J shed 4 bases, and the junction held 8 bases outside the gene matches. The CDR3 nucleotides are TGTGCCAGCAGTTTTGGCAGGGGGCGTGTCGGGGCCAACGTCCTGACTTTC. Translating gives CASSFGRGRVGANVLTF.

This clonotype was observed a few times. The rearrangement links TRBV27 to TRBJ2-3; no clear D. This CDR3 has 15 residues. Looked up from germline, CDR1 is MNHEY and CDR2 is SMNVEV (reference sequence). Deletions cut 2 bases from V and 6 bases from J, with 15 bases between. CDR3 loop: CASSLMTPQGDTQYF. The CDR3 DNA sequence: TGTGCCAGCAGTTTAATGACCCCGCAAGGGGATACGCAGTATTTT.

This rearrangement joins TRBV9 to TRBJ1-2, with TRBD1 identical over 7 bases. Losses at the gene ends were 4 bases for V and 4 bases for J; bases not matched to a gene: 7. Germline CDR1 reads SGDLS; CDR2 reads YYNGEE. CDR3 size: 14 residues. The CDR3 loop is CASSQGQALYGYTF. Written as DNA, the CDR3 is TGTGCCAGCAGCCAAGGACAGGCCCTCTATGGCTACACCTTC.

In this sample, this clonotype turned up many times. The V call is TRBV12-3 or TRBV12-4, the J call TRBJ2-7, with D unclear. V lost 5 bases and J lost 3, with 14 bases in between. This CDR3 region has 14 residues. CDR3 loop: CASSPIWTLYEQYF. DNA of the CDR3: TGTGCCAGCAGTCCTATATGGACCCTCTACGAGCAGTACTTC.

The DNA for the CDR3 is TGTGCCAGCAGTTACAGAAACATTCAGTACTTC. This sequence encodes CASSYRNIQYF. The chain couples TRBV6-6 to TRBJ2-4; D is undetermined. From germline, CDR1 is MNHNY and CDR2 SVGAGI (reference sequence). CDR3 length: 11 residues. V lost 2 bases to trimming and J lost 6 bases, with 2 bases between them.

V and J are TRBV20-1 and TRBJ2-1; 11 bases map to TRBD2. Germline V gene sequence: CDR1 DFQATT, CDR2 SNEGSKA (reference sequence). This CDR3 has 14 residues. Unmatched junction bases numbered 8, after V lost 5 bases and J lost 8 bases. The CDR3 loop reads CSAETSGSGDEQFF. In DNA, the CDR3 is TGCAGTGCTGAAACTAGCGGGAGTGGGGATGAGCAGTTCTTC.

This clonotype was counted many times. The chain links TRBV29-1 to TRBJ2-5, with D maybe TRBD1 (5 bases). The CDR3 has 15 amino acids. Germline assignment: CDR1 SQVTM and CDR2 ANQGSEA. Trimming shortened V by 2 bases and J by 1 base, and 14 bases separated the two germline ends. CDR3 in amino acids: CSVERSGNGQETQYF. CDR3 nucleotide sequence: TGCAGCGTTGAAAGGTCAGGGAATGGCCAAGAGACCCAGTACTTC.

The chain combines TRBV29-1 with TRBJ1-5; D possibly corresponds to TRBD1 (5 bases). Germline V gene lookup returns CDR1 SQVTM and CDR2 ANQGSEA. V lost 4 bases and J 4 bases, leaving 11 bases between the germline ends. The CDR3 length is 13 residues. The CDR3 loop is CSVAWQGNQPQHF. For the CDR3, the DNA is TGCAGCGTTGCCTGGCAGGGTAATCAGCCCCAGCATTTT.

This clonotype was detected many times. One end of the junction varies from germline; a read error may be responsible. J is TRBJ2-3 and V is TRBV5-1; 11 nucleotides align to TRBD1. Germline V lookup: CDR1 SGHRS, CDR2 YFSETQ. The CDR3 is 12 residues long. The CDR3 DNA reads TGCGCCAGCAGCTCTGGGACAGGGGGAAGGCATTTT. Its protein product is CASSSGTGGRHF.

This clonotype was counted ten times or more. The chain carries TRBV11-3 and TRBJ2-5; no clear D gene. This CDR3 has 12 amino acids. Trimming took off 1 base at V and 7 bases at J, with 7 bases between the two ends. Germline V lookup: CDR1 SGHNT, CDR2 YENEEA. CDR3 DNA: TGTGCCAGCAGCTTAGGTTGGGGGACCCAGTACTTC. This encodes CASSLGWGTQYF.

The V gene is TRBV6-5, the J gene TRBJ2-3; D is uncertain. There are 14 residues in the CDR3. In germline, CDR1 is MNHEY, CDR2 SVGAGI. Trimming took 2 bases from V and 6 from J, leaving 12 bases between them. CDR3 sequence: CASSYEAARDTQYF. CDR3 DNA sequence: TGTGCCAGCAGTTACGAGGCTGCCCGGGATACGCAGTATTTT.

This chain links TRBV6-2 or TRBV6-3 with TRBJ2-1; 7 nucleotides match TRBD2. The V gene end was trimmed by 6 bases and the J gene end by 2 bases; junction bases not matched to a gene: 4. This CDR3 contains 14 residues. The germline V gene encodes CDR1 MNHEY and CDR2 SVGEGT. The CDR3 nucleotides are TGTGCCAGCAGAGGGGAGGGGACCTACAATGAGCAGTTCTTC. Translation gives CASRGEGTYNEQFF.